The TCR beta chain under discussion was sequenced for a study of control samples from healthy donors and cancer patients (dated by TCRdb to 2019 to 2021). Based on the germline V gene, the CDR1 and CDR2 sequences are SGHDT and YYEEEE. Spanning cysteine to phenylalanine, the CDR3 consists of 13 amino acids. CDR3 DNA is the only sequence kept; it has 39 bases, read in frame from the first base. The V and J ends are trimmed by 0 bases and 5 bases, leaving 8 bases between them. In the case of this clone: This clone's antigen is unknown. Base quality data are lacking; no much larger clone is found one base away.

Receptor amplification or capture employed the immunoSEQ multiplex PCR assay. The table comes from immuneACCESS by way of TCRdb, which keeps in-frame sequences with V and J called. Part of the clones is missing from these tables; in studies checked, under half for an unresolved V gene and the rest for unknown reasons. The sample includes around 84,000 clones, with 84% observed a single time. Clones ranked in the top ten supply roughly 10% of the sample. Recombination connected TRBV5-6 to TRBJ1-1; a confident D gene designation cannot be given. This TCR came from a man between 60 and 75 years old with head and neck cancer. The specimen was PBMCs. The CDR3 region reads CASSLGPLTEAFF. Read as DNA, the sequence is TGTGCCAGCAGCTTGGGTCCCCTGACTGAAGCTTTCTTT.